One and the same sample provided the 21 T cell receptor beta chains below, sequenced in a study of blood T cells in healthy people across ages. Combining a sample-barcoded 5' primer with a J-beta primer mix, a second PCR ran for roughly 7 to 11 cycles. MiXCR was run by TCRdb on the 5' RACE reads, yielding one entry per CDR3 protein. The sample holds around 1,900,000 distinct CDR3 sequences, around 42% seen once. Input material: blood. The receptors originated from a human donor in good health.

The V and J genes are TRBV6-5 and TRBJ2-1, with 16 positions matching TRBD2. Germline CDR1 and CDR2: MNHEY and SVGAGI. The CDR3 loop spans 15 amino acids. Trimming removed 5 bases from V and 13 bases from J; junction bases left unmatched: 8. CDR3 in DNA: TGTGCCAGCAGTCAACCGGGACTAGCGGGGGGGACACAGTTCTTC. Protein product: CASSQPGLAGGTQFF.

The chain employs TRBV7-2 and TRBJ1-2, with D unclear. The germline CDR1 and CDR2 sequences are SGHTA and FQGNSA. The CDR3 runs to 13 residues. Trimming shortened V by 3 bases and J by 3 bases, and 8 bases separated the two germline ends. The CDR3 here is CASSFGVHYGYTF. The CDR3 nucleotides are TGTGCCAGCAGCTTCGGGGTCCACTATGGCTACACCTTC.

This clonotype occurred a few times. V is TRBV9 and J is TRBJ2-7; 8 bases map to TRBD2. Trimming cost V 0 bases and J 3 bases; bases outside gene matches: 8. From germline, CDR1 is SGDLS and CDR2 YYNGEE. The CDR3 contains 16 residues. CDR3 in DNA: TGTGCCAGCAGCGTAGGCCGAGGAGCGGGGGACTACGAGCAGTACTTC. It is translated as CASSVGRGAGDYEQYF.

This clonotype appeared a few times. This chain joins TRBV15 and TRBJ1-2; D uncertain. V was pared by 3 bases and J by 8 bases, with 10 bases between. CDR1 and CDR2 (germline): LNHNV, YYDKDF (reference sequence). This CDR3 has 12 amino acids. CDR3 DNA: TGTGCCACCAGCAGGCGGATAGGGGGCTACACCTTC. The encoded protein is CATSRRIGGYTF.

The chain uses TRBV12-3 or TRBV12-4 and TRBJ2-7, with TRBD1 identical over 9 bases. The better agreement between TRBJ2-5 and the DNA end casts doubt on the J call. The CDR3 is made up of 14 amino acids. CDR3: CASRSTGGRETQYF. As DNA, the CDR3 is TGTGCCAGCAGATCGACAGGGGGAAGGGAGACCCAGTACTTC.

This chain links TRBV7-9 with TRBJ2-2; D is tentatively TRBD1 or TRBD2 (6 bases each). The CDR3 extends over 15 amino acids. Germline-derived CDR1 and CDR2 are SEHNR and FQNEAQ (reference sequence). Trimming took 3 bases from V and 4 from J, leaving 12 bases between them. Here the CDR3 reads CASSLAGGGTGELFF. The CDR3 DNA is TGTGCCAGCAGCTTGGCCGGGGGCGGCACCGGGGAGCTGTTTTTT.

The chain recombines TRBV7-2 with TRBJ1-5; 7 bases are shared with TRBD1. The V gene end was trimmed by 11 bases and the J gene end by 3 bases; junction bases not matched to a gene: 7. Germline V CDR1 and CDR2: SGHTA, FQGNSA. The CDR3 consists of 13 residues. In DNA form, the CDR3 reads TGTGCCGGCGGCAGGGGGTTCAATCAGCCCCAGCATTTT. It yields the protein CAGGRGFNQPQHF.

This clonotype occurred many times. The V and J genes are TRBV7-8 and TRBJ2-3, with D possibly matching TRBD1 (6 bases). Trimming removed 3 bases at V and 2 bases at J, with 12 bases between. Germline V CDR1 and CDR2: SGHVS, FQNEAQ. There are 15 residues in the CDR3. CDR3 nucleotides: TGTGCCAGCAGCTTTTCGGACAGATACACAGATACGCAGTATTTT. Its protein is CASSFSDRYTDTQYF.

The chain combines TRBV18 with TRBJ1-1; D not certain. Germline loops: CDR1 KGHSH, CDR2 LQKENI. Trimming pared 8 bases from V and 3 bases from J, leaving 19 bases between. This CDR3 has 15 residues. The CDR3 DNA reads TGTGCCAGCCCCCCGACCTCTGCGCTGGACACTGAAGCTTTCTTT. Translated: CASPPTSALDTEAFF. Full variable domain (outside the CDR3, taken from reference TRBV18 and TRBJ1-1): NAGVMQNPRHLVRRRGQEARLRCSPMKGHSHVYWYRQLPEEGLKFMVYLQKENIIDESGMPKERFSAEFPKEGPSILRIQQVVRGDSAAYFCASPPTSALDTEAFFGQGTRLTVV.

This clonotype has only a few counts. The chain joins TRBV12-3 or TRBV12-4 to TRBJ2-7, with 7 bases lining up with TRBD1. The CDR3 runs to 13 residues. With 7 bases clipped from V and 3 bases from J, the junction kept 6 bases outside the gene matches. The CDR3 nucleotides are TGTGCCAGCACTGGGACAGCCTTCTACGAGCAGTACTTC. This sequence encodes CASTGTAFYEQYF.

The sample holds a few counts of this clonotype. This chain uses TRBV12-3 or TRBV12-4 with TRBJ2-7; D may be TRBD2 (6 bases). The CDR3 runs to 15 residues. V was cut by 3 bases and J by 2 bases, with 14 bases left in between. CDR3 protein: CASSFGDSFTYEQYF. In DNA form, the CDR3 reads TGTGCCAGCAGTTTTGGGGACTCCTTCACCTACGAGCAGTACTTC.

The V gene is TRBV5-6, the J gene TRBJ2-3; D gene uncertain. There are 12 residues in the CDR3. Trimming removed 1 base at V and 9 bases at J, with 9 bases between. CDR1 is SGHDT and CDR2 is YYEEEE in the germline V gene. The CDR3 nucleotides are TGTGCCAGCAGCTTGCAAACAGTGACGCAGTATTTT. It specifies CASSLQTVTQYF.

This clonotype was found a few times. V usage is TRBV7-7 and J usage is TRBJ2-4; 7 nucleotides line up with TRBD2. Near its end, the DNA agrees better with TRBJ2-7, so the J call may be wrong. CDR3 length: 13 amino acids. From germline, CDR1 is SSHAT and CDR2 FNYEAQ (reference sequence). The CDR3 DNA reads TGTGCCAGCAGCCGGGGGGTTCTCGGCGAGCAGTACTTC. It yields the protein CASSRGVLGEQYF.

The chain joins TRBV12-3 or TRBV12-4 to TRBJ1-5, with 10 bases identical to TRBD1. This CDR3 spans 14 amino acids. V was clipped by 6 bases and J by 6 bases; unmatched bases: 5. CDR3 loop: CASSYDRGRQPQHF. CDR3 bases: TGTGCCAGCAGCTATGACAGGGGGCGTCAGCCCCAGCATTTT.

The chain couples TRBV12-3 or TRBV12-4 to TRBJ2-3, with D hard to call. This CDR3 region has 16 residues. V was clipped by 1 base and J by 0 bases, with 11 bases between them. In DNA, the CDR3 is TGTGCCAGCAGTTTAGGGGTCAAAGCTAGCACAGATACGCAGTATTTT. It yields the protein CASSLGVKASTDTQYF.

CDR3 DNA sequence: TGTGCCAGCAGTTTACGCGTCGGGTCGCTCTACAATGAGCAGTTCTTC. Amino acids: CASSLRVGSLYNEQFF. The rearrangement links TRBV12-3 or TRBV12-4 to TRBJ2-1; D gene unclear. The CDR3 is 16 residues long. V gave up 2 bases and J gave up 3 bases, with 14 bases separating them.

The chain employs TRBV20-1 and TRBJ2-4, with TRBD2 as a possible D gene (7 bases). Germline V gene data show CDR1 as DFQATT and CDR2 as SNEGSKA (reference sequence). The V end was cut by 0 bases, the J end by 13 bases, with 25 bases between. This CDR3 is 16 amino acids long. The CDR3, as DNA: TGCAGTGCTAGAGATCCTGGCGGGGGCGCCCACAATGAGCAGTACTTC. Translated: CSARDPGGGAHNEQYF.

This clonotype turned up a few times. The genes are TRBV14 and TRBJ2-1; D tentatively fits TRBD1 or TRBD2 (6 bases each). The ends were cut back, 4 bases at V and 0 bases at J, with 13 bases in the middle. The CDR3 totals 16 residues. The V gene's germline CDR1 is SGHDN and CDR2 FVKESK. Written as DNA, the CDR3 is TGTGCCAGCAGCCCGGTAGGGGGGCTCTCCTACAATGAGCAGTTCTTC. Translating gives CASSPVGGLSYNEQFF.

This clonotype has at least ten counts. V gene TRBV7-9 combines with J gene TRBJ2-6; no definite D call. V was trimmed by 6 bases and J by 2 bases, leaving 8 bases between them. The germline CDR1 and CDR2 sequences are SEHNR and FQNEAQ (reference sequence). This CDR3 region has 14 residues. CDR3 protein: CASSLWAGANVLTF. The CDR3 coding sequence is TGTGCCAGCAGTTTATGGGCTGGGGCCAACGTCCTGACTTTC.

Only one count was recorded for this clonotype. The V gene is TRBV19, the J gene TRBJ1-2, with TRBD1 as a possible D gene (5 bases). CDR3 length: 13 amino acids. V dropped 7 bases and J dropped 1 base, with 10 bases sitting between them. CDR1 LNHDA and CDR2 SQIVND come from the germline V gene (reference sequence). The CDR3 region has the DNA TGTGCCAGTAATTGGGGGTATAACTATGGCTACACCTTC. As protein: CASNWGYNYGYTF. The full variable domain, its missing parts supplied by reference TRBV19 and TRBJ1-2, is DGGITQSPKYLFRKEGQNVTLSCEQNLNHDAMYWYRQDPGQGLRLIYYSQIVNDFQKGDIAEGYSVSREKKESFPLTVTSAQKNPTAFYLCASNWGYNYGYTFGSGTRLTVV.

This clonotype was recorded a few times. The V gene is TRBV4-2, the J gene TRBJ1-5; 7 nucleotides agree with TRBD1. The CDR3 contains 16 residues. Germline V gene sequence: CDR1 LGHNA, CDR2 YNFKEQ. V was pared by 0 bases and J by 1 base, with 3 bases of the junction left unmatched. The CDR3 protein is CASSQDGTASNQPQHF. CDR3 nucleotides: TGTGCCAGCAGCCAAGATGGGACAGCGAGCAATCAGCCCCAGCATTTT.